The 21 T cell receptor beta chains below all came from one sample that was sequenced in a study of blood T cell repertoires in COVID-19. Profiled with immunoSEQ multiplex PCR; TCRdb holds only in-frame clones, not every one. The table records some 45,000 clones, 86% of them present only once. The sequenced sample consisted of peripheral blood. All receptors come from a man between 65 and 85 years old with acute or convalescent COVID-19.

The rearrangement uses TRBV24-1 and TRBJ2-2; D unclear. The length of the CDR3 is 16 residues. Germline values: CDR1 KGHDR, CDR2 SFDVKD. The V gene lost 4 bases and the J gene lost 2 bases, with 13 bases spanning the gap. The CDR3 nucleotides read TGTGCCACCAGTGACACGCGGAAGACCAACACCGGGGAGCTGTTTTTT. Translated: CATSDTRKTNTGELFF.

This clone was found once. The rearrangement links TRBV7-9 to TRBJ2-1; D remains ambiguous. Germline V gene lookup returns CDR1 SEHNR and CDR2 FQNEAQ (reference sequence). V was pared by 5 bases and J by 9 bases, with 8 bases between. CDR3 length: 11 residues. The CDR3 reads CASSGITEQFF. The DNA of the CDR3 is TGTGCCAGCAGCGGCATAACTGAGCAGTTCTTC.

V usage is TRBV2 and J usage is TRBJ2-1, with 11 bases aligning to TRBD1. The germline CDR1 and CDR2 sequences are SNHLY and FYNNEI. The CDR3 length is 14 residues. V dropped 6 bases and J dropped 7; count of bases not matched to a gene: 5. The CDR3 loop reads CASRGQGAENEQFF. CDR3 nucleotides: TGTGCCAGCAGAGGACAGGGGGCTGAAAATGAGCAGTTCTTC.

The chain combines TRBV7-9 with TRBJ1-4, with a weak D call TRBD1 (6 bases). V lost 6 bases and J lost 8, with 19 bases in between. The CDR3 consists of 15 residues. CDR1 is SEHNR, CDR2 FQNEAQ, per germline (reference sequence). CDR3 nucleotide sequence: TGTGCCAGCAGACAGGGAGGGGACCCGGGCGAAAAACTGTTTTTT. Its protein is CASRQGGDPGEKLFF.

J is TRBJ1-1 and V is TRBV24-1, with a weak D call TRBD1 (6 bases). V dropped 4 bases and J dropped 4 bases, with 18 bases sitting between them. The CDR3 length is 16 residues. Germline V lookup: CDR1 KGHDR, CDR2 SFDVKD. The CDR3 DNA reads TGTGCCACCAGTGAAGATAAACCAGGGGAAGGCACTGAAGCTTTCTTT. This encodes CATSEDKPGEGTEAFF.

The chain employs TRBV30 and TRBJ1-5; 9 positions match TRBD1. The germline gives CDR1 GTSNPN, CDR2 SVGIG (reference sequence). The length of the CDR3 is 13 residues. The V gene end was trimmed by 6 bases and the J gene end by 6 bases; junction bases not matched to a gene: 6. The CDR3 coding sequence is TGTGCCTGTGGGACAGGGTCAGTTCAGCCCCAGCATTTT. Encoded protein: CACGTGSVQPQHF. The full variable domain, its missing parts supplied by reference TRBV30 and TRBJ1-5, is SQTIHQWPATLVQPVGSPLSLECTVEGTSNPNLYWYRQAAGRGLQLLFYSVGIGQISSEVPQNLSASRPQDRQFILSSKKLLLSDSGFYLCACGTGSVQPQHFGDGTRLSIL.

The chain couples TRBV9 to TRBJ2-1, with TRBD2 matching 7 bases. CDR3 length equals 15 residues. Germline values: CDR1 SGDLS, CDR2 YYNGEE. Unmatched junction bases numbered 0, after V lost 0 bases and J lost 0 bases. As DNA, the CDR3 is TGTGCCAGCAGCGTAGGCGGGGGCTCCTACAATGAGCAGTTCTTC. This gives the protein CASSVGGGSYNEQFF.

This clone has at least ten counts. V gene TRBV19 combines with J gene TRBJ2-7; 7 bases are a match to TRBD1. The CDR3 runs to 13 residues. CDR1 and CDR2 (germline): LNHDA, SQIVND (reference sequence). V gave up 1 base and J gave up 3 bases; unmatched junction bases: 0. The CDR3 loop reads CASSIAGGYEQYF. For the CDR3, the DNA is TGTGCCAGTAGTATAGCAGGGGGCTACGAGCAGTACTTC.

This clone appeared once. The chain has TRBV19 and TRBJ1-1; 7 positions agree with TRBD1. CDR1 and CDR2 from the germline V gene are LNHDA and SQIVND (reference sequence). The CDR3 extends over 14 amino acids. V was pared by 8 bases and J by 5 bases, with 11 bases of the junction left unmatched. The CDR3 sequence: CASAMTGSLTEAFF. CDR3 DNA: TGTGCCAGTGCCATGACAGGGTCTTTGACTGAAGCTTTCTTT.

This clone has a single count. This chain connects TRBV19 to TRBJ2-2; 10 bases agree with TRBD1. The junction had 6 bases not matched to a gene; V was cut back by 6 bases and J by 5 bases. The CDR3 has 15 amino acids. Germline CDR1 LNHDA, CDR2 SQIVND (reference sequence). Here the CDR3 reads CASRVGTGVTGELFF. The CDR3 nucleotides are TGTGCCAGTAGGGTGGGGACAGGGGTTACCGGGGAGCTGTTTTTT.

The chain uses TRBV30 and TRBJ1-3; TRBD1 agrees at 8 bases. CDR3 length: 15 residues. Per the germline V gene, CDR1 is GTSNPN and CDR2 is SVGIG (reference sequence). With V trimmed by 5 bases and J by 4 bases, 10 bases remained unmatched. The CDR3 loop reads CAWDRQGTWGNTIYF. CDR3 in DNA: TGTGCCTGGGACCGACAGGGGACCTGGGGAAACACCATATATTTT.

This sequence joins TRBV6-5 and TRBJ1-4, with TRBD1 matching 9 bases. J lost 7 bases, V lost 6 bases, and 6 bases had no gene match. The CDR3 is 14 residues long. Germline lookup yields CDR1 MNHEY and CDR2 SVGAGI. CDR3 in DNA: TGTGCCAGCAGACCGGACAGGGGAAGTGAAAAACTGTTTTTT. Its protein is CASRPDRGSEKLFF.

CDR3 DNA sequence: TGTGCCAGCAGCTTCCTGACTAGCGGGGGTGATACGCAGTATTTT. Translated: CASSFLTSGGDTQYF. The chain carries TRBV5-6 and TRBJ2-3; 12 nucleotides line up with TRBD2. Per germline, CDR1 SGHDT and CDR2 YYEEEE. The CDR3 covers 15 residues. The V gene end was trimmed by 2 bases and the J gene end by 6 bases; junction bases not matched to a gene: 4.

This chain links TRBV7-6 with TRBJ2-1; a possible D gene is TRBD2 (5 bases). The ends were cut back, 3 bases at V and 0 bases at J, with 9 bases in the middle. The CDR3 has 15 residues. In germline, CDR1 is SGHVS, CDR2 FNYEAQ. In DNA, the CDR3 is TGTGCCAGCAGCTTCCTAGCAGACTCCTACAATGAGCAGTTCTTC. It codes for CASSFLADSYNEQFF.

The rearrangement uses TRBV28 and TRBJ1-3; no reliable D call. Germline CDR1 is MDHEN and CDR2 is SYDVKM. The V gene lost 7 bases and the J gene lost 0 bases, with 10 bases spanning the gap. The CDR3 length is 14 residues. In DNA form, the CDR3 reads TGTGCCAGCATTCAGGCGATCTCTGGAAACACCATATATTTT. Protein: CASIQAISGNTIYF.

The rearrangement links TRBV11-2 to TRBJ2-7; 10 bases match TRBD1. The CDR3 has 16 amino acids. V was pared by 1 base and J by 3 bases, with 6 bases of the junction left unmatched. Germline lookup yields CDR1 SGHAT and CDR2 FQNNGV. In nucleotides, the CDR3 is TGTGCCAGCAGCTTAGCGGGGGGGACAGGGGTCTACGAGCAGTACTTC. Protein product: CASSLAGGTGVYEQYF.

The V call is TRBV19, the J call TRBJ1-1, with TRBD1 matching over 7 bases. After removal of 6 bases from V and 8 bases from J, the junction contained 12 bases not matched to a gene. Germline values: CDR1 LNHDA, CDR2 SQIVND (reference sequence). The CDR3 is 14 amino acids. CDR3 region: CASRSLDRAREAFF. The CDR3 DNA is TGTGCCAGTAGATCACTCGACAGGGCGCGGGAAGCTTTCTTT. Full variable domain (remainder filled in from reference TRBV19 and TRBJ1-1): DGGITQSPKYLFRKEGQNVTLSCEQNLNHDAMYWYRQDPGQGLRLIYYSQIVNDFQKGDIAEGYSVSREKKESFPLTVTSAQKNPTAFYLCASRSLDRAREAFFGQGTRLTVV.

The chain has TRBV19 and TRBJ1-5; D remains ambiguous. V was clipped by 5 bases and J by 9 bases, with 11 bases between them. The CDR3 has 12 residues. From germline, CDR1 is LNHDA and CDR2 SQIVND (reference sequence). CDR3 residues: CASSRGIRPQHF. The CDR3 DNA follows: TGTGCCAGTAGTCGGGGAATCCGGCCCCAGCATTTT.

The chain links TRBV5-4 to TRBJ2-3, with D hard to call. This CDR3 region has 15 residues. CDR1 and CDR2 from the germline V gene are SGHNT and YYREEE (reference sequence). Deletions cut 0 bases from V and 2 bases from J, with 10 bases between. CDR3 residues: CASSLARGFTDTQYF. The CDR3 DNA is TGTGCCAGCAGCTTGGCCCGAGGTTTCACAGATACGCAGTATTTT.

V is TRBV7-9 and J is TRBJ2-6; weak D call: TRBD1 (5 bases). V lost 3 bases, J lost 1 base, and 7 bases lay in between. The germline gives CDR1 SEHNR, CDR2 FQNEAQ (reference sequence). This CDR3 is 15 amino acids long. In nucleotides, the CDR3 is TGTGCCAGCAGCTTCCAGGGATCTGGGGCCAACGTCCTGACTTTC. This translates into CASSFQGSGANVLTF.

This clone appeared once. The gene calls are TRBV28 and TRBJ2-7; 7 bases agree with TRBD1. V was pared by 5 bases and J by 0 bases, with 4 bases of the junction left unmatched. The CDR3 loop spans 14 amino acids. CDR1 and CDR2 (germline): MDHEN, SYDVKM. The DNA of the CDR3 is TGTGCCAGCAGTAAGACAGGGAGCTCCTACGAGCAGTACTTC. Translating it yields CASSKTGSSYEQYF.